The rows below give T cell receptor beta chains drawn from one sample of a study of beta chain features in type 1 diabetes. Assay used: immunoSEQ multiplex PCR; TCRdb lists only in-frame clones, some missing. The data contain 200,000 to 300,000 clones, about a fifth of them singletons. The specimen was naive CD4+ T cells from blood. All receptors derive from a woman aged 40 to 50 with type 1 diabetes. The CDR3 runs from the conserved cysteine through the conserved F or W. D genes are given only for firm matches. Clone size, where shown, is once, few, many, or a class for clones that have expanded.

clone size,V gene,D gene,J gene,CDR3 DNA,CDR3 protein
NA,TRBV4-3,TRBD1,TRBJ2-2,TGCGCCAGCAGCCAAGAAGGGACAGGGGGGGCCGGGGAGCTGTTTTTT,CASSQEGTGGAGELFF
few,TRBV18,TRBD1,TRBJ2-4,TGTGCCAGCTCACCACCGGGACAGGGAGACATTCAGTACTTC,CASSPPGQGDIQYF
few,TRBV6-6,TRBD1,TRBJ1-2,TGTGCCAGCAGTACGGACAGGGCGAGTGGCTACACCTTC,CASSTDRASGYTF
few,TRBV28,TRBD1,TRBJ2-1,TGTGCCAGCGGTGACAGGGGGGCCCCTCGGAATGAGCAGTTCTTC,CASGDRGAPRNEQFF
NA,TRBV28,NA,TRBJ1-2,TGTGCCAGCAGTACCTCGGGACTTGGCTACACCTTC,CASSTSGLGYTF
NA,TRBV7-2,NA,TRBJ1-2,TGTGCCAGCAGCTTAGAAGAGGGATCCTATGGCTACACCTTC,CASSLEEGSYGYTF
NA,TRBV28,NA,TRBJ2-3,TGTGCCAGCAGGGGAGGGACACCTAGCACAGATACGCAGTATTTT,CASRGGTPSTDTQYF
few,TRBV28,NA,TRBJ2-4,TGTGCCAGCAGTGCCAGCAAGCCGAGGAGGGACATTCAGTACTTC,CASSASKPRRDIQYF
few,TRBV19,NA,TRBJ1-5,TGTGCCAGTACCGGGACATATAGCAATCAGCCCCAGCATTTT,CASTGTYSNQPQHF
NA,TRBV7-2,NA,TRBJ1-2,TGTGCCAGCAGTTCTCCGGGACACGGCTATGGCTACACCTTC,CASSSPGHGYGYTF
few,TRBV7-9,NA,TRBJ1-5,TGTGCCAGCAGCGCAGAGGGAAATCAGCCCCAGCATTTT,CASSAEGNQPQHF
few,TRBV7-9,TRBD1,TRBJ2-5,TGTGCCAGCAGCTTCGCGGATACAGGGGGCCAAGAGACCCAGTACTTC,CASSFADTGGQETQYF
few,TRBV2,NA,TRBJ1-2,TGTGCCAGCTCGAGGGTGGGCGGCTACACCTTC,CASSRVGGYTF
NA,TRBV28,TRBD1,TRBJ2-7,TGTGCCAGCAGTTCCTCTAGACAGGGGGCCGACGAGCAGTACTTC,CASSSSRQGADEQYF
NA,TRBV2,NA,TRBJ1-5,TGTGCCAGCAGTCTAGACTGGAGCAATCAGCCCCAGCATTTT,CASSLDWSNQPQHF
few,TRBV5-6,TRBD1,TRBJ2-2,TGTGCCAGCAGCCGGACAGGGGAAACCGGGGAGCTGTTTTTT,CASSRTGETGELFF
few,TRBV4-3,TRBD1,TRBJ1-2,TGCGCCAGCAGCCATTCCCGGGACAGAGTCTATGGCTACACCTTC,CASSHSRDRVYGYTF
NA,TRBV7-9,TRBD2,TRBJ2-5,TGTGCCAGCAGCTTACAGGGACTACAAGAGACCCAGTACTTC,CASSLQGLQETQYF
few,TRBV9,TRBD2,TRBJ2-5,TGTGCCAGCAACCGCGGACTAGCGGTTCTCCAAGAGACCCAGTACTTC,CASNRGLAVLQETQYF
NA,TRBV15,NA,TRBJ2-5,TGTGCCACCAGCAGAGATCGGACAGAGGAGACCCAGTACTTC,CATSRDRTEETQYF
few,TRBV5-5,NA,TRBJ2-1,TGTGCCAGCAGCTTCGGACTGGACCTAGAGGAGCAGTTCTTC,CASSFGLDLEEQFF
NA,TRBV11-2,NA,TRBJ2-5,TGTGCCAGCAGCTCGGGACTGGAAGAGACCCAGTACTTC,CASSSGLEETQYF
few,TRBV7-2,TRBD1,TRBJ2-1,TGTGCCAGCAGCTTACGACAGGGATCTTCCAATGAGCAGTTCTTC,CASSLRQGSSNEQFF
few,TRBV2,NA,TRBJ2-7,TGTGCCAGCAGTGAGCTACAGGGGAGCCTCGGGGGCGAGCAGTACTTC,CASSELQGSLGGEQYF
NA,TRBV30,NA,TRBJ2-2,TGTGCCTGGAAACTCACCGGGGAGCTGTTTTTT,CAWKLTGELFF
few,TRBV29-1,TRBD1,TRBJ2-2,TGCAGCGTCCGACAGGGGGCGAACACCGGGGAGCTGTTTTTT,CSVRQGANTGELFF
few,TRBV9,NA,TRBJ2-3,TGTGCCAGCAGCGTAGGAGGTCAGAGTACGCAGTATTTT,CASSVGGQSTQYF
few,TRBV15,NA,TRBJ2-5,TGTGCCACCAGAGGGAGGACGCAAGAGACCCAGTACTTC,CATRGRTQETQYF
NA,TRBV27,TRBD2,TRBJ2-7,TGTGCCAGCAGTTTCACCGGGACTATCCTCTACGAGCAGTACTTC,CASSFTGTILYEQYF
NA,TRBV2,NA,TRBJ1-2,TGTGCCAGCAGTGAGCTTGCAGGGTATGGCTACACCTTC,CASSELAGYGYTF
few,TRBV27,NA,TRBJ2-5,TGTGCCAGCAGTTCGAACGGAGAGACCCAGTACTTC,CASSSNGETQYF
few,TRBV9,TRBD1,TRBJ2-1,TGTGCCAGCAGCCCCCGGGACAGGGGTGGTGAGCAGTTCTTC,CASSPRDRGGEQFF
NA,TRBV9,NA,TRBJ1-5,TGTGCCAGCAGCGTATCCTCCTCGGTGAATCAGCCCCAGCATTTT,CASSVSSSVNQPQHF
few,TRBV30,TRBD1,TRBJ1-1,TGTGCCTGGAGTTCCGAACAGGGGACTGAAGCTTTCTTT,CAWSSEQGTEAFF
NA,TRBV6-5,NA,TRBJ2-7,TGTGCCAGCAGCTCCGCCGAGGGTAGCCCCTACGAGCAGTACTTC,CASSSAEGSPYEQYF
few,TRBV23-1,NA,TRBJ1-1,TGCGCCCCCAGGAGGTCGGTCTTAAACACTGAAGCTTTCTTT,CAPRRSVLNTEAFF
NA,TRBV7-2,NA,TRBJ1-5,TGTGCCAGCAGCTTAGTGTCGGCGGGTCAGCCCCAGCATTTT,CASSLVSAGQPQHF
NA,TRBV5-1,NA,TRBJ2-1,TGCGCCAGCAGAGAGGCGGGGGCGGCTGAGCAGTTCTTC,CASREAGAAEQFF
NA,TRBV29-1,NA,TRBJ1-2,TGCAGCGCCCGACAGACCTATGGCTACACCTTC,CSARQTYGYTF
NA,TRBV29-1,NA,TRBJ2-1,TGCAGCGGAACGGTGGCGGCTGAGCAGTTCTTC,CSGTVAAEQFF
NA,TRBV18,NA,TRBJ2-5,TGTGCCAGCTCCCGGACTCAAAACCAAGAGACCCAGTACTTC,CASSRTQNQETQYF
few,TRBV10-3,NA,TRBJ2-2,TGTGCCATCAGTCCAGGGTCCGGGGAGCTGTTTTTT,CAISPGSGELFF
few,TRBV7-3,NA,TRBJ1-2,TGTGCCAGCAGCCCCCGTCCGCTACCGGGAGATGACTACACCTTC,CASSPRPLPGDDYTF
few,TRBV13,NA,TRBJ1-4,TGTGCCAGCAGCACCCAGACAGATGGAAATGAAAAACTGTTTTTT,CASSTQTDGNEKLFF
NA,TRBV28,NA,TRBJ1-3,TGTGCCAGCAGTTTATTCCCCAGCTCTGGAAACACCATATATTTT,CASSLFPSSGNTIYF
few,TRBV19,TRBD1,TRBJ1-5,TGTGCCAGTAGTATGTGGACAGGGGAACAGCCCCAGCATTTT,CASSMWTGEQPQHF
few,TRBV30,NA,TRBJ1-5,TGTGCCTGGAGCGCCGCCGAGGTCAATCAGCCCCAGCATTTT,CAWSAAEVNQPQHF
once,TRBV5-1,NA,TRBJ2-6,TGCGCCAGCAGCTTGGGCTGGCAGTCTCACTCTGGGGCCAACGTCCTGACTTTC,CASSLGWQSHSGANVLTF
few,TRBV15,TRBD1,TRBJ1-4,TGTGCCACCAGCTTTATCCCGGGACAGGGCAGTGAAAAACTGTTTTTT,CATSFIPGQGSEKLFF
few,TRBV4-3,NA,TRBJ2-7,TGCGCCAGCAGCCCAGGGGGGAGAGCCCTTAAATACGAGCAGTACTTC,CASSPGGRALKYEQYF
NA,TRBV5-1,NA,TRBJ1-1,TGCGCCAGCAGTCTCGGGATGAACACTGAAGCTTTCTTT,CASSLGMNTEAFF